These 27 T cell receptor beta chains came from one sample sequenced in a study of T cell clonotyping in hematopoietic cell transplantation. The data were produced by immunoSEQ multiplex PCR, yet TCRdb's version contains in-frame clones alone and is incomplete. This repertoire shows under 9,000 clones, roughly nine tenths found once; its top ten account for more than 4%. The starting material was peripheral blood mononuclear cells, obtained at the time of graft-versus-host disease after allogeneic stem cell transplant. Every receptor here comes from a male patient aged 55-69 years who had an allogeneic stem cell transplant from a related donor, so the T cells may come from the graft donor. Some clones in this sample may be carry-over from other donors' samples.

This clone appeared a single time. This chain uses TRBV28 with TRBJ2-7; 10 nucleotides line up with TRBD2. The CDR3 runs to 15 residues. Trimming took 5 bases from V and 2 from J; bases not matched to a gene: 6. Germline CDR1 reads MDHEN; CDR2 reads SYDVKM. CDR3 sequence reads: CASSANGLAAYEQYF. The CDR3 DNA follows: TGTGCCAGCAGTGCTAACGGACTAGCGGCCTACGAGCAGTACTTC. The full variable domain, rest sourced from reference TRBV28 and TRBJ2-7, is DVKVTQSSRYLVKRTGEKVFLECVQDMDHENMFWYRQDPGLGLRLIYFSYDVKMKEKGDIPEGYSVSREKKERFSLILESASTNQTSMYLCASSANGLAAYEQYFGPGTRLTVT.

The CDR3 loop is CASSSQQGPETQYF. DNA for the CDR3: TGTGCCAGCTCATCACAACAGGGTCCAGAGACCCAGTACTTC. The chain has TRBV18 and TRBJ2-5; perhaps TRBD1 as D (6 bases). Germline V lookup: CDR1 KGHSH, CDR2 LQKENI. V was pared by 5 bases and J by 4 bases, with 14 bases between. This CDR3 has 14 residues. The full variable domain, in which reference TRBV18 and TRBJ2-5 provide the parts outside the CDR3, is NAGVMQNPRHLVRRRGQEARLRCSPMKGHSHVYWYRQLPEEGLKFMVYLQKENIIDESGMPKERFSAEFPKEGPSILRIQQVVRGDSAAYFCASSSQQGPETQYFGPGTRLLVL.

CDR3 residues: CASCFSGDYEQYF. CDR3 sequence (DNA): TGTGCCTCTTGTTTTAGCGGGGACTACGAGCAGTACTTC. V usage is TRBV10-3 and J usage is TRBJ2-7; the match to TRBD2 covers 8 bases. Losses at the gene ends were 11 bases for V and 3 bases for J; bases not matched to a gene: 9. Looked up from germline, CDR1 is ENHRY and CDR2 is SYGVKD. The length of the CDR3 is 13 residues.

This chain links TRBV29-1 with TRBJ2-1; D is uncertain. V lost 0 bases and J lost 3, with 12 bases in between. Germline V gene lookup returns CDR1 SQVTM and CDR2 ANQGSEA. The CDR3 sequence is 15 residues long. The chain's CDR3 is CSVEDLRYNYNEQFF. CDR3 nucleotides: TGCAGCGTTGAAGATCTCCGATATAACTACAATGAGCAGTTCTTC.

The chain recombines TRBV5-1 with TRBJ2-5, with D unclear. V was pared by 0 bases and J by 2 bases, with 8 bases between. Germline lookup yields CDR1 SGHRS and CDR2 YFSETQ. This CDR3 has 14 amino acids. CDR3 amino acids: CASSLGQVQETQYF. The DNA of the CDR3 is TGCGCCAGCAGCTTGGGCCAGGTTCAAGAGACCCAGTACTTC.

The gene calls are TRBV7-2 and TRBJ2-7, with 9 bases that match TRBD1. Germline V lookup: CDR1 SGHTA, CDR2 FQGNSA. The junction had 11 bases not matched to a gene; V was cut back by 5 bases and J by 3 bases. CDR3 length equals 16 residues. CDR3 sequence: CASSVNPAGQGYEQYF. The CDR3 DNA is TGTGCCAGCAGCGTAAACCCAGCGGGACAGGGCTACGAGCAGTACTTC.

This clone is medium-sized in the sample. This chain links TRBV5-1 with TRBJ1-2; 7 nucleotides align to TRBD1. The germline CDR1 and CDR2 sequences are SGHRS and YFSETQ. CDR3 length: 13 amino acids. Trimming took 3 bases from V and 8 from J; bases not matched to a gene: 7. CDR3 region: CASSSTGLGGYTF. The CDR3 DNA follows: TGCGCCAGCAGCTCGACAGGGTTAGGCGGCTACACCTTC.

The V gene is TRBV5-6, the J gene TRBJ1-1; D not resolved. Per the germline V gene, CDR1 is SGHDT and CDR2 is YYEEEE. The V end was cut by 0 bases, the J end by 0 bases, with 6 bases between. The CDR3 has 14 residues. CDR3 in DNA: TGTGCCAGCAGCTTGGTAATCCTGAACACTGAAGCTTTCTTT. Translated: CASSLVILNTEAFF. Full variable domain (outside the CDR3, taken from reference TRBV5-6 and TRBJ1-1): DAGVTQSPTHLIKTRGQQVTLRCSPKSGHDTVSWYQQALGQGPQFIFQYYEEEERQRGNFPDRFSGHQFPNYSSELNVNALLLGDSALYLCASSLVILNTEAFFGQGTRLTVV.

This chain uses TRBV4-3 with TRBJ2-1; perhaps TRBD1 as D (5 bases). CDR1 is LGHNA and CDR2 is YSLEER in the germline V gene. The CDR3 sequence is 15 residues long. V lost 0 bases and J lost 10, with 16 bases in between. The CDR3: CASSQDQGRYSEQFF. The CDR3 coding sequence is TGCGCCAGCAGCCAAGATCAGGGCCGCTACAGCGAGCAGTTCTTC.

The chain recombines TRBV6-5 with TRBJ1-5; D call uncertain. CDR1 and CDR2 from the germline V gene are MNHEY and SVGAGI. The CDR3 spans 14 residues. V dropped 5 bases and J dropped 0 bases, with 8 bases sitting between them. The CDR3 coding sequence is TGTGCCAGCAGTCCCACATATAGCAATCAGCCCCAGCATTTT. Its protein is CASSPTYSNQPQHF.

The DNA for the CDR3 is TGTGCCTGGAAACGCCGGGACGGACCTATGGGCTACACCTTC. Translating gives CAWKRRDGPMGYTF. The rearrangement joins TRBV30 to TRBJ1-2; D possibly corresponds to TRBD1 (5 bases). Trimming shortened V by 4 bases and J by 8 bases, and 20 bases separated the two germline ends. There are 14 residues in the CDR3. Germline assignment: CDR1 GTSNPN and CDR2 SVGIG (reference sequence).

The chain is built from TRBV9 and TRBJ1-1, with a tentative D call TRBD1 (6 bases). This CDR3 has 13 amino acids. V was cut by 1 base and J by 9 bases, with 13 bases left in between. Looked up from germline, CDR1 is SGDLS and CDR2 is YYNGEE. CDR3 coding DNA: TGTGCCAGCAGCGTAAGTGTGGGGACAAAAGCTTTCTTT. The encoded protein is CASSVSVGTKAFF.

In its sample, this clone was seen once. The J gene is TRBJ2-2, the V gene TRBV27; possibly TRBD2 for D (5 bases). The CDR3 is 13 residues long. Germline V gene data show CDR1 as MNHEY and CDR2 as SMNVEV (reference sequence). Trimming left V 4 bases short and J 8 bases short, with 11 bases between. The CDR3 loop reads CASSSPGVGELFF. CDR3 coding DNA: TGTGCCAGCAGTTCCCCCGGGGTAGGGGAGCTGTTTTTT.

There are a few counts of this clone. This chain links TRBV2 with TRBJ1-6; D gene unclear. The CDR3 length is 13 residues. The ends were cut back, 10 bases at V and 4 bases at J, with 11 bases in the middle. Germline lookup yields CDR1 SNHLY and CDR2 FYNNEI. CDR3 DNA: TGTGCCACTCAACCGACATATAATTCACCCCTCCACTTT. Encoded protein: CATQPTYNSPLHF.

The chain is built from TRBV7-2 and TRBJ2-7; D unclear. The ends were cut back, 1 base at V and 6 bases at J, with 13 bases in the middle. Per the germline V gene, CDR1 is SGHTA and CDR2 is FQGNSA. This CDR3 region has 14 residues. The CDR3 reads CASSLGIRWSEQYF. DNA for the CDR3: TGTGCCAGCAGCTTAGGTATTAGATGGTCCGAGCAGTACTTC.

V usage is TRBV28 and J usage is TRBJ1-2; the D is unclear. Germline CDR1 is MDHEN and CDR2 is SYDVKM. Trimming shortened V by 5 bases and J by 5 bases, and 15 bases separated the two germline ends. The CDR3 runs 14 residues. CDR3 sequence: CASSLLGPEYGYTF. The CDR3 DNA sequence: TGTGCCAGCAGTCTGCTAGGACCAGAGTATGGCTACACCTTC.

This clone appeared a few times. This rearrangement joins TRBV4-2 to TRBJ1-2; D gene uncertain. Trimming took 5 bases from V and 5 from J, leaving 12 bases between them. CDR3 size: 13 residues. The germline gives CDR1 LGHNA, CDR2 YNFKEQ. CDR3 sequence (DNA): TGTGCCAGCAGCAACGGGGTTTCTTATGGCTACACCTTC. This translates into CASSNGVSYGYTF.

The CDR3 DNA sequence: TGTGCCAGCAGCCAAATAGTCGGAAACACCATATATTTT. Its protein product is CASSQIVGNTIYF. The chain uses TRBV4-2 and TRBJ1-3, with D uncertain. This CDR3 has 13 residues. The germline gives CDR1 LGHNA, CDR2 YNFKEQ. V shed 2 bases and J shed 4 bases, with 6 bases lying between them.

The genes are TRBV6-1 and TRBJ2-3; 7 nucleotides match TRBD1. Trimming at V came to 9 bases and at J to 4 bases, leaving 10 bases not matched to a gene. The CDR3 spans 14 residues. Germline-derived CDR1 and CDR2 are MNHNS and SASEGT. The CDR3 here is CASLGDSMSDTQYF. CDR3 DNA: TGTGCCAGTTTAGGGGACAGCATGTCAGATACGCAGTATTTT.

This chain connects TRBV28 to TRBJ1-2; the match to TRBD1 covers 8 bases. Unmatched junction bases numbered 1, after V lost 5 bases and J lost 5 bases. The CDR3 has 12 residues. The germline CDR1 and CDR2 sequences are MDHEN and SYDVKM. CDR3 DNA: TGTGCCAGCAGTCACAGGGGGTATGGCTACACCTTC. Its protein product is CASSHRGYGYTF.

The gene calls are TRBV7-6 and TRBJ1-6; TRBD1 is a possible D gene (5 bases). This CDR3 contains 15 residues. V lost 5 bases and J lost 6, with 14 bases in between. CDR1 is SGHVS, CDR2 FNYEAQ, per germline. CDR3 nucleotide sequence: TGTGCCAGCAGCACCTCAGGGTTCCTTAATTCACCCCTCCACTTT. It encodes CASSTSGFLNSPLHF.

This chain links TRBV7-2 with TRBJ2-1; no definite D call. V was shortened by 5 bases and J by 4 bases, with 9 bases between the two germline ends. Germline V lookup: CDR1 SGHTA, CDR2 FQGNSA. This CDR3 is 13 amino acids long. The CDR3 nucleotides are TGTGCCAGCAGCACCCGTGGGTACAATGAGCAGTTCTTC. Its translation is CASSTRGYNEQFF.

The rearrangement links TRBV5-8 to TRBJ1-6; D is undetermined. The V and J ends lost 2 bases and 9 bases respectively, with 18 bases between them. The CDR3 sequence is 16 residues long. Germline loops: CDR1 SGHTS, CDR2 YDEGEE. The CDR3 loop is CASSLRPRFTGSPLHF. CDR3 sequence (DNA): TGTGCCAGCAGCTTACGCCCCAGGTTTACGGGTTCACCCCTCCACTTT.

In its sample, this clone was seen once. The genes are TRBV11-3 and TRBJ1-1; no clear D gene. V was trimmed by 6 bases and J by 3 bases, leaving 8 bases between them. The germline V gene has CDR1 SGHNT and CDR2 YENEEA. This CDR3 is 12 amino acids long. The CDR3 sequence is CASRGRHTEAFF. As DNA, the CDR3 is TGTGCCAGCAGGGGTAGGCACACTGAAGCTTTCTTT. The full variable domain, in which reference TRBV11-3 and TRBJ1-1 provide the parts outside the CDR3, is EAGVVQSPRYKIIEKKQPVAFWCNPISGHNTLYWYLQNLGQGPELLIRYENEEAVDDSQLPKDRFSAERLKGVDSTLKIQPAELGDSAVYLCASRGRHTEAFFGQGTRLTVV.

The V gene is TRBV7-9, the J gene TRBJ2-7; D unresolved. The CDR3 covers 16 residues. V shed 2 bases and J shed 3 bases, with 17 bases lying between them. Germline CDR1 and CDR2: SEHNR and FQNEAQ (reference sequence). CDR3 in amino acids: CASSLNTVGALYEQYF. The CDR3 region has the DNA TGTGCCAGCAGCTTAAACACCGTCGGTGCCCTCTACGAGCAGTACTTC.

The table lists this clone with a count of one. Here the CDR3 DNA reads TGTGCCAGCAGCTTTTTGTCGGTAGCCAAAAACATTCAGTACTTC. This encodes CASSFLSVAKNIQYF. The chain employs TRBV5-6 and TRBJ2-4; no definite D call. The CDR3 is 15 residues long. V was trimmed by 2 bases and J by 0 bases, leaving 9 bases between them. The germline V gene encodes CDR1 SGHDT and CDR2 YYEEEE.

This clone was found once. The V and J genes are TRBV28 and TRBJ2-1; tentatively, D is TRBD1 or TRBD2 (5 bases each). CDR3 length: 15 residues. Per germline, CDR1 MDHEN and CDR2 SYDVKM. Trimming took off 6 bases at V and 5 bases at J, with 17 bases between the two ends. CDR3 DNA sequence: TGTGCCAGCAGAACCGGGACCTACTTGGACAATGAGCAGTTCTTC. It yields the protein CASRTGTYLDNEQFF.